The entry below gives a single TCR beta chain sequence along with its context. Its antigen is unidentified. This record comes from a study of T cell clonotyping in hematopoietic cell transplantation. Notes on the study in general: Graft donor and pretransplant recipient Inverse Simpson Index values predicted broader posttransplant TCR diversity. No sorting was done, leaving CD4 and CD8 contributions mixed. Pathologically expanded recipient clonotypes increased progressively from day 30 to day 180 as diversity fell.

Profiling relied on immunoSEQ multiplex PCR, and the TCRdb table lists in-frame clones only, not all of them. The repertoire holds about 4,200 clones, with roughly 72% as singletons. The TCR originated in a male patient aged 45 to 59 who had an allogeneic stem cell transplant from an unrelated donor, so the T cells may come from the graft donor. Some clones in this sample may be carry-over from other donors' samples. The sequences come from peripheral blood mononuclear cells, collected 100 days after allogeneic stem cell transplant.

The CDR3, as DNA: TGTGCCAGCAGCTTAGGCCGGGATGGGGGCACTGAAGCTTTCTTT. Amino acid sequence: CASSLGRDGGTEAFF. The rearrangement joins TRBV7-9 to TRBJ1-1; D is possibly TRBD1 (5 bases). CDR1 is SEHNR, CDR2 FQNEAQ, per germline (reference sequence). V was cut by 1 base and J by 4 bases, with 13 bases left in between. This CDR3 spans 15 amino acids.